This T cell receptor (beta chain) was documented in a study of tissue T cells after allogeneic stem cell transplantation. Study-wide findings and caveats: Tissue-detected TCR repertoire was only partly captured by blood and spleen T cells.

The V segment lost 4 bases and the J segment 1 base; nucleotides outside the gene matches: 7. From germline, CDR1 is SGHDT and CDR2 YYEEEE. The CDR3 extends over 16 amino acids. Comment on this clone: The antigen is not known.

Gastrointestinal graft-versus-host disease was present in all patients, each treated with several therapy lines. Sequencing was performed with immunoSEQ multiplex PCR; in TCRdb, only in-frame clones are kept and a portion is missing. The sample comprises almost 7,500 clones, about three quarters of which are singletons, and about 14% rests with the top ten. This clonotype was obtained from a male patient aged 60 or older with steroid-refractory graft-versus-host disease after an allogeneic stem cell transplant. Certain T cells may be donor cells from the graft. The gene calls are TRBV5-6 and TRBJ2-2, with TRBD2 matching 7 bases. This specimen was skin, taken at autopsy. In DNA form, the CDR3 reads TGTGCCAGCAGCCTTGCGTTAGCGGGGAACACCGGGGAGCTGTTTTTT. Protein: CASSLALAGNTGELFF.